In this sample, the clone carrying this T cell receptor beta chain turned up once. Trimming cost V 1 base and J 3 bases; bases outside gene matches: 5. The germline V gene encodes CDR1 SGHAT and CDR2 FQNNGV. The CDR3 runs to 15 residues. The data were obtained in a study of blood T cell repertoires in COVID-19. How the authors handled the data: Reference gene primers were amplified, and this amplification served to estimate nucleated cell counts. Sequenced by immunoSEQ multiplex PCR; TCRdb stores in-frame clones only, minus some. From that table come the V and J calls and clone size; the DNA was used to work out D and trimming. Among tens of thousands of clones listed, approximately 83% were seen once. Those enrolled in Seattle joined during active infection and were followed longitudinally afterward.

The sequenced sample consisted of peripheral blood. The chain carries TRBV11-2 and TRBJ2-7, with 8 nucleotides matching TRBD1. The sequence was collected from a man aged 50 to 59 with COVID-19, enrolled during active disease. CDR3 nucleotides: TGTGCCAGCAGCTTAGTTAGTGGACAGGGCTACGAGCAGTACTTC. Protein: CASSLVSGQGYEQYF.